The clone carrying this T cell receptor (beta chain) was detected only a few times. Sequenced material consisted of expressed TCRB transcripts (all of the isolated RNA was reverse transcribed). Data came from immunoSEQ multiplex PCR; TCRdb stores just in-frame clones and leaves some out. The sample carries hundreds of thousands of clones, about 30% recorded once. These data originate in a study of beta chain features in type 1 diabetes. The overall study: The patients were much like the healthy donors in age, gender and cell yields.

Material: naive CD4+ T cells from blood. The sequence was obtained from a man aged 18 to 29 in good health.

CDR3 nucleotides: TGTGCCAGCAGTTTTTACCTGGGTACCGGGGAGCTGTTTTTT. As protein: CASSFYLGTGELFF. This chain uses TRBV27 with TRBJ2-2; D unresolved. CDR1 is MNHEY and CDR2 is SMNVEV in the germline V gene (reference sequence). V lost 3 bases, J lost 5 bases, and 10 bases lay in between. This CDR3 has 14 amino acids.